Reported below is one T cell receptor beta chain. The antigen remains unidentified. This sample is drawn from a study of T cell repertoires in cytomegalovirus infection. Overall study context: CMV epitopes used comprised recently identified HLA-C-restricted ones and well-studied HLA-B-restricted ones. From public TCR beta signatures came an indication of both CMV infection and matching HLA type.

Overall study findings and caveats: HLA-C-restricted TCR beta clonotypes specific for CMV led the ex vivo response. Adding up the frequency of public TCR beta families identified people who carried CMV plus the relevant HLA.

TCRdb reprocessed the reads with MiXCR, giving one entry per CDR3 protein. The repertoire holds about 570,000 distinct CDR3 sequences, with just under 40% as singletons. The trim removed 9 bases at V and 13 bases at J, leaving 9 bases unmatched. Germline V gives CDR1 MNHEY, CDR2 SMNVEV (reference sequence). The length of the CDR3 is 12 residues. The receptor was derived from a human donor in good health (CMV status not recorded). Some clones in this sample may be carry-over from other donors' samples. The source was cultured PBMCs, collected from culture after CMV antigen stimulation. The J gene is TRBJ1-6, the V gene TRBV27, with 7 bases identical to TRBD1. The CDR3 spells CARTDRVGPLHF. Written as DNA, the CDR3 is TGTGCCAGGACAGACAGGGTAGGCCCCCTCCACTTT.